Shown below are 31 T cell receptor beta chains from a single sample sequenced in a study of T cell responses to AZD1222 COVID-19 vaccine. Produced via immunoSEQ multiplex PCR; TCRdb's table is partial and in-frame only. The sample has about 130,000 clones, roughly 90% seen once. Material: peripheral blood, obtained 28 days after the second AZD1222 dose. All receptors come from an adult who received the AZD1222 COVID-19 vaccine.

The CDR3 DNA follows: TGCAGCGTCTCCGGGCCCGGGGAGGAAAAACTGTTTTTT. It encodes CSVSGPGEEKLFF. The chain recombines TRBV29-1 with TRBJ1-4; unclear D gene. The CDR3 sequence is 13 residues long. Per the germline V gene, CDR1 is SQVTM and CDR2 is ANQGSEA. V was shortened by 6 bases and J by 8 bases, with 16 bases between the two germline ends.

This chain links TRBV10-2 with TRBJ2-5; 8 bases are a match to TRBD1. The CDR3 spans 14 residues. The germline CDR1 and CDR2 sequences are WSHSY and SAAADI. The V segment lost 5 bases and the J segment 5 bases; nucleotides outside the gene matches: 7. The CDR3 DNA reads as TGCGCCAGCAGTTCGACAGGGGCTGAGGAGACCCAGTACTTC. Its protein product is CASSSTGAEETQYF.

This clone has just a few counts. The chain has TRBV29-1 and TRBJ1-2; 10 bases fit TRBD1. Trimming took 6 bases from V and 4 from J; bases not matched to a gene: 8. The CDR3 runs to 14 residues. Germline loops: CDR1 SQVTM, CDR2 ANQGSEA. CDR3 coding DNA: TGCAGCGTCTTACCCGGGACAGGGGCCTATGGCTACACCTTC. Its protein product is CSVLPGTGAYGYTF. Based on the CDR3 plus reference TRBV29-1 and TRBJ1-2, the full variable domain is SAVISQKPSRDICQRGTSLTIQCQVDSQVTMMFWYRQQPGQSLTLIATANQGSEATYESGFVIDKFPISRPNLTFSTLTVSNMSPEDSSIYLCSVLPGTGAYGYTFGSGTRLTVV.

This clone was observed once. The rearrangement links TRBV30 to TRBJ2-7, with D maybe TRBD1 (6 bases). CDR1 and CDR2 (germline): GTSNPN, SVGIG (reference sequence). V was shortened by 4 bases and J by 3 bases, with 16 bases between the two germline ends. This CDR3 comprises 14 residues. The CDR3 DNA reads TGTGCCTGGACCCAGCAGACGGACAGCTACGAGCAGTACTTC. Residues: CAWTQQTDSYEQYF.

The chain carries TRBV10-3 and TRBJ1-3; D remains ambiguous. The CDR3 covers 13 residues. Trimming pared 7 bases from V and 2 bases from J, leaving 9 bases between. The germline V gene encodes CDR1 ENHRY and CDR2 SYGVKD. In DNA, the CDR3 is TGTGCCATCAACGGCTTGACTGGAAACACCATATATTTT. Translated, it gives CAINGLTGNTIYF.

J is TRBJ2-1 and V is TRBV27, with 7 bases matching TRBD2. The CDR3 consists of 18 residues. J was trimmed by 5 bases and V by 2 bases; bases with no gene match: 15. CDR1 and CDR2 (germline): MNHEY, SMNVEV (reference sequence). CDR3 loop: CASSLGQELASSDNEQFF. The CDR3 DNA sequence: TGTGCCAGCAGTTTAGGGCAGGAACTAGCGTCTTCAGACAATGAGCAGTTCTTC.

V gene TRBV6-2 or TRBV6-3 combines with J gene TRBJ1-5; a weak D match, TRBD1 (6 bases). Germline V CDR1 and CDR2: MNHEY, SVGEGT. With 6 bases removed from V and 6 bases from J, the gap between germline ends came to 18 bases. CDR3 length: 15 residues. The CDR3 here is CASSLGTSGRQPQHF. In nucleotides, the CDR3 is TGTGCCAGCAGCCTCGGGACATCGGGGCGTCAGCCCCAGCATTTT.

The gene calls are TRBV6-2 or TRBV6-3 and TRBJ1-4; the D is unclear. V lost 0 bases and J 4 bases, leaving 18 bases between the germline ends. The CDR3 is made up of 18 amino acids. Germline CDR1 is MNHEY and CDR2 is SVGEGT. The CDR3 protein is CASSYSTNIMGDNEKLFF. CDR3 nucleotide sequence: TGTGCCAGCAGTTACTCGACCAATATTATGGGAGATAATGAAAAACTGTTTTTT.

V usage is TRBV6-5 and J usage is TRBJ1-5, with D possibly being TRBD1 (6 bases). The CDR3 covers 13 residues. From germline, CDR1 is MNHEY and CDR2 SVGAGI. The V gene lost 6 bases and the J gene lost 5 bases, with 11 bases spanning the gap. The CDR3 spells CASRPDRDQPQHF. The CDR3 nucleotides read TGTGCCAGCAGACCGGACAGAGATCAGCCCCAGCATTTT.

V gene TRBV5-1 combines with J gene TRBJ2-1, with D possibly matching TRBD2 (9 bases). Germline lookup yields CDR1 SGHRS and CDR2 YFSETQ. V lost 6 bases and J lost 6, with 19 bases in between. The CDR3 covers 15 residues. The CDR3 DNA reads as TGCGCCAGCATCCAGGGGGCTAGCGGGGCCAATGAGCAGTTCTTC. This gives the protein CASIQGASGANEQFF. Supplemented by reference TRBV5-1 and TRBJ2-1, the full variable domain reads KAGVTQTPRYLIKTRGQQVTLSCSPISGHRSVSWYQQTPGQGLQFLFEYFSETQRNKGNFPGRFSGRQFSNSRSEMNVSTLELGDSALYLCASIQGASGANEQFFGPGTRLTVL.

The chain uses TRBV6-5 and TRBJ1-3; 10 bases match TRBD1. CDR1 is MNHEY and CDR2 is SVGAGI in the germline V gene. CDR3 size: 15 residues. The trim removed 6 bases at V and 2 bases at J, leaving 4 bases unmatched. DNA of the CDR3: TGTGCCAGCAGACCGGGGACAGGGGCTGGAAACACCATATATTTT. This gives the protein CASRPGTGAGNTIYF.

This clone has just a few counts. The rearrangement uses TRBV7-6 and TRBJ2-1; D not resolved. Trimming stripped 1 base from V and 5 bases from J, with 3 bases between. CDR1 is SGHVS, CDR2 FNYEAQ, per germline. The CDR3 extends over 12 amino acids. CDR3 protein: CASSLGHNEQFF. Here the CDR3 DNA reads TGTGCCAGCAGCTTAGGCCACAATGAGCAGTTCTTC.

The rearrangement uses TRBV4-1 and TRBJ1-5; tentatively, D is TRBD1 (5 bases). Trimming pared 1 base from V and 4 bases from J, leaving 11 bases between. This CDR3 has 15 residues. The germline V gene encodes CDR1 MGHRA and CDR2 YSYEKL. CDR3 in DNA: TGCGCCAGCAGCCAAGTTGGGGGGGTGAATCAGCCCCAGCATTTT. Its translation is CASSQVGGVNQPQHF.

For the CDR3, the DNA is TGTGCCAGCAGTGAATTTCGGAGAGGATCCAATGAGCAGTTCTTC. It encodes CASSEFRRGSNEQFF. The chain links TRBV6-1 to TRBJ2-1; D is uncertain. Germline V gene sequence: CDR1 MNHNS, CDR2 SASEGT. The CDR3 spans 15 residues. The V gene lost 2 bases and the J gene lost 6 bases, with 14 bases spanning the gap.

V usage is TRBV18 and J usage is TRBJ2-1; D possibly corresponds to TRBD1 (5 bases). Trimming cost V 0 bases and J 3 bases, with 12 bases left between them. Germline V CDR1 and CDR2: KGHSH, LQKENI. The CDR3 is 16 residues long. CDR3 protein: CASSPPRTSLYNEQFF. DNA for the CDR3: TGTGCCAGCTCACCACCGAGGACAAGCCTCTACAATGAGCAGTTCTTC.

The chain has TRBV3-1 (or the pseudogene TRBV3-2) and TRBJ1-1; D not resolved. V was shortened by 1 base and J by 2 bases, with 5 bases between the two germline ends. This CDR3 comprises 13 residues. Germline values: CDR1 LGHDT, CDR2 YNNKEL (reference sequence). CDR3 sequence reads: CASSQAGNTEAFF. In nucleotides, the CDR3 is TGTGCCAGCAGCCAAGCGGGTAACACTGAAGCTTTCTTT.

This clone was found once. This chain connects TRBV29-1 to TRBJ2-3; 7 bases match TRBD1. The germline gives CDR1 SQVTM, CDR2 ANQGSEA. The V segment lost 6 bases and the J segment 2 bases; nucleotides outside the gene matches: 8. This CDR3 comprises 14 residues. The CDR3 DNA sequence: TGCAGCGTCGGGGTGGGGACAGCCACAGATACGCAGTATTTT. Its protein is CSVGVGTATDTQYF.

The rearrangement joins TRBV6-1 to TRBJ1-1, with TRBD1 matching 8 bases. The ends lost 3 bases at V and 3 bases at J; junction bases unmatched: 12. Germline CDR1 and CDR2: MNHNS and SASEGT. The CDR3 has 17 amino acids. CDR3 coding DNA: TGTGCCAGCAGTGACCAGGGGGCAAGGTTGAGATACACTGAAGCTTTCTTT. Its protein product is CASSDQGARLRYTEAFF.

The genes are TRBV5-1 and TRBJ2-5, with D possibly matching TRBD1 (6 bases). This CDR3 comprises 14 residues. Germline V lookup: CDR1 SGHRS, CDR2 YFSETQ. With 2 bases removed from V and 4 bases from J, the gap between germline ends came to 12 bases. The CDR3 nucleotides read TGCGCCAGCAGCTTAACAGGGTCCTCAGAGACCCAGTACTTC. Its translation: CASSLTGSSETQYF.

This chain connects TRBV13 to TRBJ2-7; tentatively, D is TRBD1 or TRBD2 (6 bases each). CDR3 size: 15 residues. Trimming left V 2 bases short and J 0 bases short, with 11 bases between. Germline V gene lookup returns CDR1 PRHDT and CDR2 FYEKMQ (reference sequence). The CDR3 loop reads CASSLWGADSYEQYF. In nucleotides, the CDR3 is TGTGCCAGCAGCTTATGGGGGGCCGACTCCTACGAGCAGTACTTC.

The sample holds one count of this clone. This chain connects TRBV14 to TRBJ2-3, with 7 positions matching TRBD2. Germline CDR1 SGHDN, CDR2 FVKESK. The CDR3 sequence is 16 residues long. V lost 1 base to trimming and J lost 3 bases; unmatched junction nucleotides: 7. DNA of the CDR3: TGTGCCAGCAGCCAAGCCCGTACTAGCGTTACAGATACGCAGTATTTT. Its protein product is CASSQARTSVTDTQYF. Using reference TRBV14 and TRBJ2-3 for the parts outside the CDR3, the full variable domain is EAGVTQFPSHSVIEKGQTVTLRCDPISGHDNLYWYRRVMGKEIKFLLHFVKESKQDESGMPNNRFLAERTGGTYSTLKVQPAELEDSGVYFCASSQARTSVTDTQYFGPGTRLTVL.

The J gene is TRBJ1-2, the V gene TRBV4-3, with D perhaps matching TRBD1 (5 bases). This CDR3 comprises 15 residues. Per the germline V gene, CDR1 is LGHNA and CDR2 is YSLEER. Trimming removed 4 bases at V and 4 bases at J, with 16 bases between. Written as DNA, the CDR3 is TGCGCCAGCAGCCCCTCGGAGAGGGGAGCCTATGGCTACACCTTC. It translates to CASSPSERGAYGYTF.

The V and J genes are TRBV5-1 and TRBJ1-4, with unresolved D. Germline CDR1 reads SGHRS; CDR2 reads YFSETQ. The CDR3 has 14 amino acids. The V end was cut by 1 base, the J end by 0 bases, with 4 bases between. DNA for the CDR3: TGCGCCAGCAGCTTGTTAGCAACTAATGAAAAACTGTTTTTT. Its translation is CASSLLATNEKLFF.

V gene TRBV27 combines with J gene TRBJ2-1; 13 bases fit TRBD2. After removal of 5 bases from V and 6 bases from J, the junction contained 10 bases not matched to a gene. The germline V gene has CDR1 MNHEY and CDR2 SMNVEV (reference sequence). The CDR3 spans 17 residues. CDR3 bases: TGTGCCAGCAGTCTTATTACCCGACTAGCGGGAGGCAATGAGCAGTTCTTC. Encoded protein: CASSLITRLAGGNEQFF.

The chain is built from TRBV6-5 and TRBJ1-1, with 10 positions matching TRBD1. This CDR3 contains 14 residues. Germline V gene lookup returns CDR1 MNHEY and CDR2 SVGAGI. With V trimmed by 4 bases and J by 6 bases, 5 bases remained unmatched. In DNA form, the CDR3 reads TGTGCCAGCAGTTTACCGGGACAGGGGTCTGAAGCTTTCTTT. Protein product: CASSLPGQGSEAFF.

V usage is TRBV9 and J usage is TRBJ2-3; tentative D call: TRBD1 (8 bases). Trimming removed 0 bases at V and 4 bases at J, with 18 bases between. CDR3 length: 17 residues. CDR1 SGDLS and CDR2 YYNGEE come from the germline V gene. In nucleotides, the CDR3 is TGTGCCAGCAGCGTAGCGATTGACAGGGGAGGGCCAGATACGCAGTATTTT. This gives the protein CASSVAIDRGGPDTQYF.

The chain recombines TRBV5-1 with TRBJ1-3, with a weak D call TRBD1 (5 bases). Germline values: CDR1 SGHRS, CDR2 YFSETQ. Trimming stripped 6 bases from V and 8 bases from J, with 18 bases between. This CDR3 contains 14 residues. CDR3 in DNA: TGCGCCAGCATGCGCAGGCCGGGGGGAGACACCATATATTTT. This translates into CASMRRPGGDTIYF.

The J gene is TRBJ2-1, the V gene TRBV6-5, with D perhaps assigned TRBD1 or TRBD2 (5 bases each). The CDR3 length is 13 residues. Trimming stripped 0 bases from V and 10 bases from J, with 10 bases between. The germline V gene has CDR1 MNHEY and CDR2 SVGAGI. CDR3 sequence: CASSYSTGLEQFF. The CDR3 DNA reads TGTGCCAGCAGTTACTCTACGGGGCTAGAGCAGTTCTTC.

J is TRBJ1-5 and V is TRBV5-8; 9 bases are shared with TRBD1. Per the germline V gene, CDR1 is SGHTS and CDR2 is YDEGEE. V was pared by 4 bases and J by 3 bases, with 8 bases of the junction left unmatched. The CDR3 spans 16 residues. CDR3 sequence (DNA): TGTGCCAGCAGCCTGGGGTACAGGGGGCCCAATCAGCCCCAGCATTTT. Translation gives CASSLGYRGPNQPQHF.

This chain uses TRBV2 with TRBJ2-4; TRBD1 might be the D (5 bases). Germline CDR1 and CDR2: SNHLY and FYNNEI. V lost 2 bases and J 2 bases, leaving 7 bases between the germline ends. The CDR3 contains 14 residues. The CDR3 is CASSERGSKNIQYF. CDR3 in DNA: TGTGCCAGCAGTGAAAGGGGATCCAAAAACATTCAGTACTTC.

In DNA, the CDR3 is TGTGCCAGTAGTATACAGGGGACAGGCCTCTACGAGCAGTACTTC. This sequence encodes CASSIQGTGLYEQYF. The rearrangement links TRBV19 to TRBJ2-7, with 8 positions matching TRBD1. Trimming at V came to 2 bases and at J to 3 bases, leaving 6 bases not matched to a gene. CDR1 is LNHDA and CDR2 is SQIVND in the germline V gene (reference sequence). This CDR3 region has 15 residues.